These 8 T cell receptor beta chains came from one sample sequenced in a study of blood T cell repertoires in COVID-19. The protocol was immunoSEQ multiplex PCR, while the TCRdb copy is restricted to in-frame clones and leaves out a portion. Here the sample spans roughly 200,000 clones, around 85% being singletons. Material: peripheral blood. Receptor source: a man between 45 and 60 years old who had recovered from COVID-19.

The CDR3 nucleotides read TGTGCCAGCAGCAGGACACTTTATAGCAATCAGCCCCAGCATTTT. Its protein is CASSRTLYSNQPQHF. The rearrangement uses TRBV4-2 and TRBJ1-5; tentatively, D is TRBD1 (5 bases). Germline V gene data show CDR1 as LGHNA and CDR2 as YNFKEQ. The CDR3 contains 15 residues. V lost 5 bases, J lost 0 bases, and 11 bases lay in between.

This clone was counted between two and nine times. This chain links TRBV5-5 with TRBJ2-7; TRBD2 agrees at 14 bases. Unmatched junction bases numbered 1, after V lost 3 bases and J lost 2 bases. The CDR3 runs to 15 residues. Per the germline V gene, CDR1 is SGHKS and CDR2 is YYEKEE (reference sequence). DNA for the CDR3: TGTGCCAGCAGCTGGGGACTAGCGGGGGCCTACGAGCAGTACTTC. It specifies CASSWGLAGAYEQYF. Full variable domain (missing parts from reference TRBV5-5 and TRBJ2-7): DAGVTQSPTHLIKTRGQQVTLRCSPISGHKSVSWYQQVLGQGPQFIFQYYEKEERGRGNFPDRFSARQFPNYSSELNVNALLLGDSALYLCASSWGLAGAYEQYFGPGTRLTVT.

The chain employs TRBV5-1 and TRBJ2-4, with D hard to call. Germline V gene data show CDR1 as SGHRS and CDR2 as YFSETQ. Between the trimmed V and J ends, which lost 0 bases and 0 bases, there was a span of 7 bases. The CDR3 sequence is 15 residues long. CDR3 sequence (DNA): TGCGCCAGCAGCTTGGTTGTACTAGCCAAAAACATTCAGTACTTC. It yields the protein CASSLVVLAKNIQYF.

Turning to this clone: Other nucleotide sequences from this sample produce the same CDR3. The chain links TRBV5-1 to TRBJ2-1; TRBD2 might be the D (6 bases). Germline V gene data show CDR1 as SGHRS and CDR2 as YFSETQ. The CDR3 is 15 amino acids. V was shortened by 0 bases and J by 6 bases, with 13 bases between the two germline ends. CDR3 protein: CASSLVSSDVNEQFF. The CDR3 DNA reads TGCGCCAGCAGCTTGGTATCTAGCGATGTCAATGAGCAGTTCTTC.

This clone occurred a few times. V is TRBV4-3 and J is TRBJ2-7, with 7 bases matching TRBD1. Germline CDR1 and CDR2: LGHNA and YSLEER. J gave up 3 bases and V 0 bases, and 11 bases lay outside the gene matches. The CDR3 is made up of 17 amino acids. The CDR3 protein is CASSQDWLEGALYEQYF. CDR3 in DNA: TGCGCCAGCAGCCAAGACTGGCTTGAGGGGGCCCTCTACGAGCAGTACTTC.

The gene calls are TRBV7-3 and TRBJ2-2, with TRBD1 identical over 9 bases. Trimming took 4 bases from V and 7 from J; bases not matched to a gene: 7. The CDR3 is 15 amino acids. CDR1 and CDR2 (germline): SGHTA, FQGTGA. The CDR3 sequence: CASSSRTGDIGELFF. For the CDR3, the DNA is TGTGCCAGCAGCTCCAGGACAGGGGATATCGGGGAGCTGTTTTTT.

The chain has TRBV20-1 and TRBJ2-1, with D perhaps matching TRBD1 (6 bases). This CDR3 comprises 17 residues. CDR1 and CDR2 (germline): DFQATT, SNEGSKA (reference sequence). Trimming removed 3 bases at V and 4 bases at J, with 22 bases between. The CDR3 region has the DNA TGCAGTGCTAGTCCCTTTTTAGGCTCCGACAGGTACAATGAGCAGTTCTTC. This encodes CSASPFLGSDRYNEQFF.

This clone occurred once. The CDR3 sequence: CASSEVLAARNTGELFF. The DNA of the CDR3 is TGTGCCAGCAGTGAGGTTTTAGCAGCCCGGAACACCGGGGAGCTGTTTTTT. The genes are TRBV6-1 and TRBJ2-2; no clear D gene. The CDR3 covers 17 residues. V lost 3 bases and J lost 1, with 15 bases in between. The germline CDR1 and CDR2 sequences are MNHNS and SASEGT.